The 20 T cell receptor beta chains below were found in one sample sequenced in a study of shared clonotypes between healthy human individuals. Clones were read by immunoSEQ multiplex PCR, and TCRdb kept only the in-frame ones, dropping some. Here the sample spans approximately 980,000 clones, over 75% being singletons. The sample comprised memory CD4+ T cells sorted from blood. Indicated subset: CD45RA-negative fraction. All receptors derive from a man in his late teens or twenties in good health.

This CDR3 reads CASSEESTGQPQHF. CDR3 nucleotide sequence: TGTGCCAGCAGTGAAGAAAGTACAGGTCAGCCCCAGCATTTT. The V gene is TRBV2, the J gene TRBJ1-5, with a possible D match to TRBD1 (5 bases). V was clipped by 1 base and J by 6 bases, with 10 bases between them. The V gene's germline CDR1 is SNHLY and CDR2 FYNNEI. The CDR3 loop spans 14 amino acids.

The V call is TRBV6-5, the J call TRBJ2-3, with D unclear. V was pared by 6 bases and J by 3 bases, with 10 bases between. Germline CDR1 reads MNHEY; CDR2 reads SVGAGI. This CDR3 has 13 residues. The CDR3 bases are TGTGCCAGCAGCCCCCGGCGGACAGATACGCAGTATTTT. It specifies CASSPRRTDTQYF.

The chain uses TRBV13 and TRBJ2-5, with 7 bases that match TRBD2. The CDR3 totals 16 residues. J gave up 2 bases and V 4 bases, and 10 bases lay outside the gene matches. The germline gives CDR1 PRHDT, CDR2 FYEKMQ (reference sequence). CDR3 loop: CASSWTLAEGQETQYF. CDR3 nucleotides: TGTGCCAGCAGCTGGACCCTAGCGGAGGGACAAGAGACCCAGTACTTC. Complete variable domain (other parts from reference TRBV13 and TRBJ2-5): AAGVIQSPRHLIKEKRETATLKCYPIPRHDTVYWYQQGPGQDPQFLISFYEKMQSDKGSIPDRFSAQQFSDYHSELNMSSLELGDSALYFCASSWTLAEGQETQYFGPGTRLLVL.

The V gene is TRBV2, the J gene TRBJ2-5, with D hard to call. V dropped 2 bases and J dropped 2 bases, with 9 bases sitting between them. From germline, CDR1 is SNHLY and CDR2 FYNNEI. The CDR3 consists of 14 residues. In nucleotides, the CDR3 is TGTGCCAGCAGTGAATGGGCAGCTCAAGAGACCCAGTACTTC. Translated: CASSEWAAQETQYF.

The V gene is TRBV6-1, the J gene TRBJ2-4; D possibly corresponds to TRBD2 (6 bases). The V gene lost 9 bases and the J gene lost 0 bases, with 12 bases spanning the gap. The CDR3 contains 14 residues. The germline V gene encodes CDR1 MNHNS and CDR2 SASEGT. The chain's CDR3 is CASSSGVAKNIQYF. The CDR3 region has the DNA TGTGCCAGTAGTTCGGGAGTAGCCAAAAACATTCAGTACTTC.

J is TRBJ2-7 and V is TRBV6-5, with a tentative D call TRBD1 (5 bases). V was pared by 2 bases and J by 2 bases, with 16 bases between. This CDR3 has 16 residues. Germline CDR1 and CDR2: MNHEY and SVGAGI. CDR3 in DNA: TGTGCCAGCAGTTACAGTGTCACGGCAGGGCCCTACGAGCAGTACTTC. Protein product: CASSYSVTAGPYEQYF.

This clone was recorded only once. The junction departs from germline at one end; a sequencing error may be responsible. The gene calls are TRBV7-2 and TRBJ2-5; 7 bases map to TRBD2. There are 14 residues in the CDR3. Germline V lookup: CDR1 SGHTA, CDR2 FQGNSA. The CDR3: CASSLAELVWTQYF. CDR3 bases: TGTGCCAGCAGCCTAGCGGAGTTAGTTTGGACCCAGTACTTC.

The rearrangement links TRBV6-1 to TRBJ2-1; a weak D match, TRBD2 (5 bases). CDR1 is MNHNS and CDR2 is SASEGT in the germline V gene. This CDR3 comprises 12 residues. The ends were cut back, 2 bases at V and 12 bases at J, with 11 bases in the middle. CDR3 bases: TGTGCCAGCAGTGAAACGAGGGCAGGGCAGTTCTTC. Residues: CASSETRAGQFF.

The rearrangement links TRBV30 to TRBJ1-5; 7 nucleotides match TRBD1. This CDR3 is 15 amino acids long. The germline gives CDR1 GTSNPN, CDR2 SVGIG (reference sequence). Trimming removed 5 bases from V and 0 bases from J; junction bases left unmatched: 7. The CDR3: CAWSGGDSSNQPQHF. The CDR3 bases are TGTGCCTGGTCCGGGGGGGACAGTAGCAATCAGCCCCAGCATTTT. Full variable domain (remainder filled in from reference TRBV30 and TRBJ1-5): SQTIHQWPATLVQPVGSPLSLECTVEGTSNPNLYWYRQAAGRGLQLLFYSVGIGQISSEVPQNLSASRPQDRQFILSSKKLLLSDSGFYLCAWSGGDSSNQPQHFGDGTRLSIL.

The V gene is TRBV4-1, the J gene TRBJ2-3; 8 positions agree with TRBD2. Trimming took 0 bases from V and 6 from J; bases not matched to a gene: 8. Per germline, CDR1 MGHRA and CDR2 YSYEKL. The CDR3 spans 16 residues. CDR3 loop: CASSQEFGGAADTQYF. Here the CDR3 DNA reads TGCGCCAGCAGCCAAGAGTTCGGGGGGGCTGCGGATACGCAGTATTTT.

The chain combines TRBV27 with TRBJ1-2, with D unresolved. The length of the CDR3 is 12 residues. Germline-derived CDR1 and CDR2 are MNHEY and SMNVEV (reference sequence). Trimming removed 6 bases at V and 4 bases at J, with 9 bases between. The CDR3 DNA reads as TGTGCCAGCAGGTCGGGGTTCTATGGCTACACCTTC. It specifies CASRSGFYGYTF.

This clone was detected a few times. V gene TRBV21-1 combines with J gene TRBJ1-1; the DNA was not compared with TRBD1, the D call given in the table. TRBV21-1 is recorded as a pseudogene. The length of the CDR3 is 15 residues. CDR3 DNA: TGTGCCAGCAGCAAAGTTAAGGGGATCAACACTGAAGCTTTCTTT. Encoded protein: CASSKVKGINTEAFF.

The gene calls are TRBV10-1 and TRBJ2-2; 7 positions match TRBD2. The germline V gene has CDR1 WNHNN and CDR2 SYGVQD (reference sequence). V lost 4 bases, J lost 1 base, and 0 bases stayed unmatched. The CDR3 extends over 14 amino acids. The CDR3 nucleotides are TGCGCCAGCAGTGCGGGGGGGAACACCGGGGAGCTGTTTTTT. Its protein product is CASSAGGNTGELFF.

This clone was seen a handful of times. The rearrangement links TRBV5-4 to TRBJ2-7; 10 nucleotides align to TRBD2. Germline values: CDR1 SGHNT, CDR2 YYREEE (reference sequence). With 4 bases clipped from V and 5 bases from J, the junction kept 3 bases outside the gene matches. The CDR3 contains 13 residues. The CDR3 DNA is TGTGCCAGCAGCCGAGGGACTAGCGACGAGCAGTACTTC. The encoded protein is CASSRGTSDEQYF.

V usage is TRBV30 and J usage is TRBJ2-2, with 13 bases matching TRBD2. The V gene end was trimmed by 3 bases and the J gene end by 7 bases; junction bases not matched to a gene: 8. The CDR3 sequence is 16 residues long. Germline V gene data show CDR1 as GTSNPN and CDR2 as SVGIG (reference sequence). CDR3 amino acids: CAWRKTSGGYGGELFF. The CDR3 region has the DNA TGTGCCTGGAGAAAGACTAGCGGGGGGTATGGCGGGGAGCTGTTTTTT.

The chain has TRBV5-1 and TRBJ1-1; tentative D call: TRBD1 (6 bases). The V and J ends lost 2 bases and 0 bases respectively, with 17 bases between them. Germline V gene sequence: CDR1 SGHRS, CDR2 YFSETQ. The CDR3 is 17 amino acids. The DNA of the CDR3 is TGCGCCAGCAGCTTTTACCTGGATGACAGGCTGAACACTGAAGCTTTCTTT. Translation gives CASSFYLDDRLNTEAFF.

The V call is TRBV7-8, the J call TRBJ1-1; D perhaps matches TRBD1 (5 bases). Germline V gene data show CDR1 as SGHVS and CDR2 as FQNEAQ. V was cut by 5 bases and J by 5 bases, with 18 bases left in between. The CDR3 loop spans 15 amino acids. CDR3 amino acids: CASSKFQGSWTEAFF. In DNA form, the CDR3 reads TGTGCCAGCAGCAAATTTCAGGGTTCATGGACTGAAGCTTTCTTT.

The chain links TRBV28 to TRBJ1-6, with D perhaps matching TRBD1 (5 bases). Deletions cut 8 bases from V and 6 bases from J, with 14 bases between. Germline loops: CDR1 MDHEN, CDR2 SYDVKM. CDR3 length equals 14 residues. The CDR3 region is CASGASVRNSPLHF. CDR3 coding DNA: TGTGCCAGCGGGGCCTCCGTTCGTAATTCACCCCTCCACTTT.

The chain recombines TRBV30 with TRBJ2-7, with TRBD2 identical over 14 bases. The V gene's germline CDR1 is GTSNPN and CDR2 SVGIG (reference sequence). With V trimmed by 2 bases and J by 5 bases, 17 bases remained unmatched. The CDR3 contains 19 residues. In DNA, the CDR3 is TGTGCCTGGAGTACAACCTCCAGACTAGCGGGAGGGATCATCGACGAGCAGTACTTC. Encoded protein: CAWSTTSRLAGGIIDEQYF.

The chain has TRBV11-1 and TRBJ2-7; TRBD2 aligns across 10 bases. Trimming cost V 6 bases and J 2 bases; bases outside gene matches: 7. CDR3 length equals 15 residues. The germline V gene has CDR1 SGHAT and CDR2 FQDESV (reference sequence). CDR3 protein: CASSYLAGAPYEQYF. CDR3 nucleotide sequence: TGTGCCAGCAGTTACCTAGCGGGGGCACCCTACGAGCAGTACTTC.